Listed here is a single T cell receptor beta chain. The table came from immunoSEQ multiplex PCR; TCRdb's copy has only in-frame clones and leaves some out. The data show 120,000 or so clones, 90% seen once. The sample belongs to a study of T cell responses to AZD1222 COVID-19 vaccine. V shed 0 bases and J shed 8 bases, with 13 bases lying between them. Germline V gene data show CDR1 as LGHDT and CDR2 as YNNKEL (reference sequence). The CDR3 extends over 14 amino acids. The clonotype was recovered from an adult in good health. The rearrangement uses TRBV3-1 (or the pseudogene TRBV3-2) and TRBJ1-2, with a possible D match to TRBD1 (6 bases). Sequences were derived from peripheral blood, sampled on day 0 of MenACWY control vaccination. The CDR3 DNA follows: TGTGCCAGCAGCCAAGATAAAGGACAGCTCGGCTACACCTTC. It specifies CASSQDKGQLGYTF.